The 11 T cell receptor beta chains below were found in one sample sequenced in a study of cytomegalovirus exposure and HLA in healthy donors. Produced via immunoSEQ multiplex PCR; TCRdb's table is partial and in-frame only. This table holds roughly 70,000 clones, around 96% found once. The sample comprised PBMCs. All receptors come from a man aged 18 to 30 in good health and CMV-seronegative.

The V gene is TRBV7-2, the J gene TRBJ2-7; weak D call: TRBD1 (5 bases). Germline V gene sequence: CDR1 SGHTA, CDR2 FQGNSA. This CDR3 comprises 14 residues. The ends were cut back, 6 bases at V and 3 bases at J, with 15 bases in the middle. In DNA form, the CDR3 reads TGTGCCAGCAGACACCCGCAGGGCAACTACGAGCAGTACTTC. Its translation is CASRHPQGNYEQYF.

The chain uses TRBV5-5 and TRBJ1-2; no clear D. Germline-derived CDR1 and CDR2 are SGHKS and YYEKEE (reference sequence). The V and J ends lost 4 bases and 0 bases respectively, with 10 bases between them. The CDR3 spans 14 residues. The chain's CDR3 is CASSLMTSNYGYTF. CDR3 in DNA: TGTGCCAGCAGCCTGATGACATCTAACTATGGCTACACCTTC.

The rearrangement uses TRBV6-4 and TRBJ1-2; the match to TRBD1 covers 8 bases. The CDR3 totals 13 residues. V shed 3 bases, J shed 8 bases, and the junction held 5 bases outside the gene matches. The germline V gene encodes CDR1 MRHNA and CDR2 SNTAGT. CDR3 sequence reads: CASSEQGAGGYTF. The DNA of the CDR3 is TGTGCCAGCAGTGAGCAGGGGGCTGGAGGCTACACCTTC.

This clone was found once. This chain uses TRBV7-2 with TRBJ1-2; TRBD1 agrees at 11 bases. The ends lost 0 bases at V and 4 bases at J; junction bases unmatched: 7. Germline V CDR1 and CDR2: SGHTA, FQGNSA. This CDR3 has 17 amino acids. CDR3 in amino acids: CASSLAWGTGGSYGYTF. Written as DNA, the CDR3 is TGTGCCAGCAGCTTAGCGTGGGGGACAGGGGGTAGCTATGGCTACACCTTC.

The genes are TRBV27 and TRBJ2-3, with 8 positions matching TRBD2. After removal of 2 bases from V and 4 bases from J, the junction contained 5 bases not matched to a gene. The germline V gene encodes CDR1 MNHEY and CDR2 SMNVEV (reference sequence). The CDR3 contains 15 residues. The CDR3 sequence is CASSLPGGAPDTQYF. The CDR3, as DNA: TGTGCCAGCAGTTTACCGGGGGGGGCCCCAGATACGCAGTATTTT.

The genes are TRBV5-8 and TRBJ2-7, with D tentatively TRBD2 (5 bases). This CDR3 is built from 13 residues. With 0 bases removed from V and 5 bases from J, the gap between germline ends came to 9 bases. Germline-derived CDR1 and CDR2 are SGHTS and YDEGEE. Here the CDR3 DNA reads TGTGCCAGCAGCTTGGTACTAGTTAACGAGCAGTACTTC. Its translation: CASSLVLVNEQYF. The whole variable domain, remainder taken from reference TRBV5-8 and TRBJ2-7, is EAGVTQSPTHLIKTRGQQATLRCSPISGHTSVYWYQQALGLGLQFLLWYDEGEERNRGNFPPRFSGRQFPNYSSELNVNALELEDSALYLCASSLVLVNEQYFGPGTRLTVT.

This chain uses TRBV28 with TRBJ2-7; 8 nucleotides line up with TRBD1. V gave up 8 bases and J gave up 3 bases; unmatched junction bases: 9. Germline V gives CDR1 MDHEN, CDR2 SYDVKM. The CDR3 is 14 residues long. The CDR3: CASSQGAHIYEQYF. CDR3 DNA sequence: TGTGCCAGCTCTCAGGGGGCGCACATCTACGAGCAGTACTTC.

The J gene is TRBJ1-2, the V gene TRBV6-1; 12 bases are shared with TRBD1. V was clipped by 3 bases and J by 0 bases; unmatched bases: 11. The germline CDR1 and CDR2 sequences are MNHNS and SASEGT. This CDR3 region has 19 residues. The CDR3 reads CASSDSGTGGFRANYGYTF. Written as DNA, the CDR3 is TGTGCCAGCAGTGATTCCGGGACAGGGGGCTTTAGGGCTAACTATGGCTACACCTTC.

This CDR3 is CASSYSGTGQETQYF. DNA of the CDR3: TGTGCCAGCAGTTACTCGGGGACAGGCCAAGAGACCCAGTACTTC. The chain joins TRBV6-5 to TRBJ2-5, with 8 nucleotides matching TRBD1. Looked up from germline, CDR1 is MNHEY and CDR2 is SVGAGI. The J segment lost 1 base and the V segment lost 0 bases, leaving 1 base of the junction unmatched. The CDR3 loop spans 15 amino acids.

The J gene is TRBJ2-5, the V gene TRBV9; TRBD1 agrees at 12 bases. V was pared by 4 bases and J by 0 bases, with 10 bases of the junction left unmatched. From germline, CDR1 is SGDLS and CDR2 YYNGEE. The CDR3 has 18 residues. The CDR3 sequence: CASSPRDRGLTYQETQYF. CDR3 nucleotides: TGTGCCAGCAGCCCCAGGGACAGGGGGCTTACGTACCAAGAGACCCAGTACTTC.

J is TRBJ2-1 and V is TRBV7-2; D remains ambiguous. The germline CDR1 and CDR2 sequences are SGHTA and FQGNSA. Between the trimmed V and J ends, which lost 0 bases and 10 bases, there was a span of 13 bases. CDR3 length: 14 amino acids. CDR3 protein: CASSLALLDSEQFF. CDR3 nucleotide sequence: TGTGCCAGCAGCTTAGCCCTACTTGATTCAGAGCAGTTCTTC.